The next 21 T cell receptor beta chains were all read from a single sample in a study of CD8+ T cells in alopecia areata. Sequencing used cDNA as its template, made by extracting RNA and reverse transcribing it. Clones were sequenced by immunoSEQ multiplex PCR, and TCRdb holds only the in-frame ones, with some missing. The table has approximately 140,000 clones, around four fifths seen once. Treatment in this sample: oral pan-JAK inhibitor, 5-10 mg twice daily. The sample in question was CD8+ T cells sorted from blood, obtained at week 4, from a patient treated with tofacitinib. These receptors came from a human donor with alopecia areata.

The chain links TRBV7-9 to TRBJ1-2, with D maybe TRBD1 (5 bases). Per germline, CDR1 SEHNR and CDR2 FQNEAQ (reference sequence). The CDR3 extends over 15 amino acids. V was shortened by 1 base and J by 6 bases, with 15 bases between the two germline ends. CDR3 nucleotides: TGTGCCAGCAGCTTAGGGCCCGGGACGGAGGATGGCTACACCTTC. It specifies CASSLGPGTEDGYTF. Full variable domain (missing parts from reference TRBV7-9 and TRBJ1-2): DTGVSQNPRHKITKRGQNVTFRCDPISEHNRLYWYRQTLGQGPEFLTYFQNEAQLEKSRLLSDRFSAERPKGSFSTLEIQRTEQGDSAMYLCASSLGPGTEDGYTFGSGTRLTVV.

The chain couples TRBV28 to TRBJ2-5, with 11 bases identical to TRBD1. The V gene end was trimmed by 4 bases and the J gene end by 2 bases; junction bases not matched to a gene: 3. The CDR3 loop spans 15 amino acids. CDR1 is MDHEN and CDR2 is SYDVKM in the germline V gene. The CDR3 coding sequence is TGTGCCAGCAGTTACCGGGACAGGGGGCAAGAGACCCAGTACTTC. The encoded protein is CASSYRDRGQETQYF.

V and J are TRBV6-5 and TRBJ2-5; 8 bases align to TRBD1. V was clipped by 2 bases and J by 5 bases; unmatched bases: 10. Germline V gives CDR1 MNHEY, CDR2 SVGAGI. CDR3 length: 16 residues. The chain's CDR3 is CASSYGTGLPTETQYF. CDR3 DNA sequence: TGTGCCAGCAGTTACGGGACAGGCCTTCCGACGGAGACCCAGTACTTC.

The chain combines TRBV28 with TRBJ2-5; TRBD1 is a possible D gene (5 bases). The germline V gene has CDR1 MDHEN and CDR2 SYDVKM. This CDR3 is built from 19 residues. Trimming left V 5 bases short and J 5 bases short, with 30 bases between. The CDR3 DNA reads TGTGCCAGCAGTACCCGGGTAGCAGTGGTGACAGACCCCCAGGAGACCCAGTACTTC. Amino acids: CASSTRVAVVTDPQETQYF. The full variable domain, with the rest looked up from reference TRBV28 and TRBJ2-5, is DVKVTQSSRYLVKRTGEKVFLECVQDMDHENMFWYRQDPGLGLRLIYFSYDVKMKEKGDIPEGYSVSREKKERFSLILESASTNQTSMYLCASSTRVAVVTDPQETQYFGPGTRLLVL.

The genes are TRBV10-1 and TRBJ2-1; 9 bases match TRBD1. CDR3 length: 14 amino acids. Germline CDR1 WNHNN, CDR2 SYGVQD (reference sequence). V shed 8 bases and J 2 bases; nucleotides not matched to a gene: 4. This CDR3 is CASSRQGAYNEQFF. The CDR3 nucleotides are TGCGCCAGCTCCCGACAGGGGGCCTACAATGAGCAGTTCTTC.

The chain combines TRBV27 with TRBJ2-7; the D gene is possibly TRBD2 (6 bases). The V gene lost 5 bases and the J gene lost 6 bases, with 14 bases spanning the gap. Germline CDR1 MNHEY, CDR2 SMNVEV (reference sequence). The length of the CDR3 is 13 residues. CDR3 loop: CASSPGGATEQYF. The CDR3 DNA follows: TGTGCCAGCAGTCCCGGGGGAGCCACCGAGCAGTACTTC.

The chain combines TRBV19 with TRBJ2-3; D possibly corresponds to TRBD2 (6 bases). The germline gives CDR1 LNHDA, CDR2 SQIVND (reference sequence). V shed 3 bases and J shed 4 bases, with 14 bases lying between them. CDR3 length: 15 residues. CDR3 sequence: CASSIVPGGSDTQYF. The CDR3 DNA is TGTGCCAGTAGTATCGTTCCCGGAGGGTCAGATACGCAGTATTTT.

The rearrangement uses TRBV2 and TRBJ2-4; 9 bases are shared with TRBD1. J gave up 2 bases and V 8 bases, and 10 bases lay outside the gene matches. Germline V gene data show CDR1 as SNHLY and CDR2 as FYNNEI. The CDR3 length is 16 residues. CDR3: CASRLDRGGTKNIQYF. The CDR3 DNA follows: TGTGCCAGCCGCTTGGACAGGGGCGGGACCAAAAACATTCAGTACTTC.

V is TRBV2 and J is TRBJ2-3; 15 bases map to TRBD2. The CDR3 covers 20 residues. CDR1 and CDR2 from the germline V gene are SNHLY and FYNNEI. The V segment lost 4 bases and the J segment 0 bases; nucleotides outside the gene matches: 11. CDR3 sequence reads: CASSVDSGLAGGASTDTQYF. In DNA, the CDR3 is TGTGCCAGCAGTGTAGACTCTGGACTAGCGGGGGGGGCTAGCACAGATACGCAGTATTTT.

The J gene is TRBJ2-1, the V gene TRBV4-3, with D perhaps being TRBD1 or TRBD2 (5 bases each). The CDR3 totals 15 residues. Germline CDR1 is LGHNA and CDR2 is YSLEER. V lost 1 base and J lost 5, with 12 bases in between. The CDR3 region has the DNA TGCGCCAGCAGCCAAGTTGGGACGAGTAACAATGAGCAGTTCTTC. It yields the protein CASSQVGTSNNEQFF.

The chain recombines TRBV5-6 with TRBJ2-7; TRBD1 matches 8 bases. The CDR3 is 14 amino acids. Germline V gives CDR1 SGHDT, CDR2 YYEEEE. Trimming at V came to 0 bases and at J to 2 bases, leaving 1 base not matched to a gene. CDR3 sequence (DNA): TGTGCCAGCAGCTTGGAACAGGGGGCCTACGAGCAGTACTTC. Translation gives CASSLEQGAYEQYF.

The chain recombines TRBV14 with TRBJ2-7; D is unresolved. The CDR3 has 12 residues. Trimming removed 4 bases at V and 5 bases at J, with 9 bases between. CDR1 is SGHDN and CDR2 is FVKESK in the germline V gene. The CDR3 here is CASSPIGHEQYF. CDR3 in DNA: TGTGCCAGCAGCCCGATAGGACACGAGCAGTACTTC.

V and J are TRBV6-5 and TRBJ1-1; D perhaps matches TRBD1 (5 bases). This CDR3 region has 14 residues. Germline CDR1 and CDR2: MNHEY and SVGAGI. Trimming removed 5 bases from V and 4 bases from J, with 14 bases in between. CDR3 in amino acids: CASSPMPGGTEAFF. As DNA, the CDR3 is TGTGCCAGCAGTCCGATGCCGGGGGGCACTGAAGCTTTCTTT.

This chain joins TRBV29-1 and TRBJ1-1, with 9 bases that match TRBD1. Germline CDR1 SQVTM, CDR2 ANQGSEA. The CDR3 runs to 13 residues. V shed 4 bases and J 5 bases; nucleotides not matched to a gene: 5. CDR3 in amino acids: CSVVRTGATEAFF. The CDR3 nucleotides read TGCAGCGTTGTACGGACAGGGGCGACTGAAGCTTTCTTT. The full variable domain, its missing parts supplied by reference TRBV29-1 and TRBJ1-1, is SAVISQKPSRDICQRGTSLTIQCQVDSQVTMMFWYRQQPGQSLTLIATANQGSEATYESGFVIDKFPISRPNLTFSTLTVSNMSPEDSSIYLCSVVRTGATEAFFGQGTRLTVV.

The chain links TRBV30 to TRBJ1-1, with unresolved D. Between the trimmed V and J ends, which lost 2 bases and 7 bases, there was a span of 14 bases. Per the germline V gene, CDR1 is GTSNPN and CDR2 is SVGIG (reference sequence). The CDR3 covers 13 residues. CDR3 residues: CAWSTLPGDEAFF. The CDR3 DNA reads as TGTGCCTGGAGTACCCTTCCGGGCGATGAAGCTTTCTTT.

This clone was seen once. V and J are TRBV7-9 and TRBJ2-1, with D unclear. The germline gives CDR1 SEHNR, CDR2 FQNEAQ (reference sequence). The CDR3 extends over 13 amino acids. V shed 5 bases and J shed 8 bases, with 13 bases lying between them. As DNA, the CDR3 is TGTGCCAGCAGCCAAGATCGGCCGGATGAGCAGTTCTTC. Translated: CASSQDRPDEQFF.

The CDR3 sequence is CASSPPGLAGQETQYF. CDR3 nucleotides: TGTGCCAGCAGTCCCCCCGGACTAGCGGGCCAAGAGACCCAGTACTTC. The chain has TRBV27 and TRBJ2-5; 11 positions agree with TRBD2. Germline V CDR1 and CDR2: MNHEY, SMNVEV (reference sequence). Germline trimming cut 5 bases from V and 1 base from J; bases unmatched to any gene: 6. This CDR3 is 16 amino acids long.

V is TRBV6-5 and J is TRBJ2-1, with D hard to call. Germline V gene lookup returns CDR1 MNHEY and CDR2 SVGAGI. This CDR3 is 11 amino acids long. The V end lost 7 bases, the J end lost 9 bases, and 10 bases lay between the germline ends. CDR3 coding DNA: TGTGCCAGCAAGACGTACGTTGAGCAGTTCTTC. Protein: CASKTYVEQFF.

V usage is TRBV7-9 and J usage is TRBJ2-1, with 7 bases lining up with TRBD1. Trimming at V came to 1 base and at J to 7 bases, leaving 10 bases not matched to a gene. The length of the CDR3 is 16 residues. CDR1 and CDR2 from the germline V gene are SEHNR and FQNEAQ (reference sequence). The CDR3 is CASSLVGTDVKNEQFF. CDR3 nucleotide sequence: TGTGCCAGCAGCTTAGTAGGGACAGATGTCAAGAATGAGCAGTTCTTC.

V is TRBV30 and J is TRBJ1-1, with 10 bases aligning to TRBD1. This CDR3 contains 13 residues. V lost 3 bases and J lost 4; bases outside the gene matches: 2. Germline assignment: CDR1 GTSNPN and CDR2 SVGIG (reference sequence). The CDR3 sequence is CAWRGTGVTEAFF. Here the CDR3 DNA reads TGTGCCTGGAGGGGGACAGGGGTCACTGAAGCTTTCTTT. Full variable domain (outside the CDR3, taken from reference TRBV30 and TRBJ1-1): SQTIHQWPATLVQPVGSPLSLECTVEGTSNPNLYWYRQAAGRGLQLLFYSVGIGQISSEVPQNLSASRPQDRQFILSSKKLLLSDSGFYLCAWRGTGVTEAFFGQGTRLTVV.

The genes are TRBV7-9 and TRBJ1-1; the D is unclear. This CDR3 spans 12 amino acids. Germline values: CDR1 SEHNR, CDR2 FQNEAQ (reference sequence). The V and J ends lost 6 bases and 5 bases respectively, with 10 bases between them. The CDR3 loop is CASREAGTEAFF. CDR3 nucleotide sequence: TGTGCCAGCAGAGAGGCCGGGACTGAAGCTTTCTTT.